This entry is about one T cell receptor (beta chain). Authors' data handling: Using reference gene primer amplification, nucleated cell counts were estimated. Assay: immunoSEQ multiplex PCR; the TCRdb copy retains only in-frame clones and omits some. The V and J calls and the clone size are those of that table, but D and trimming were determined from the DNA. The table has around 80,000 clones, approximately 83% seen once. Germline V lookup: CDR1 SGHRS, CDR2 YFSETQ. This CDR3 contains 14 residues. V was trimmed by 0 bases and J by 6 bases, leaving 11 bases between them. The sample originates from a study of blood T cell repertoires in COVID-19.

The sequence derives from a human donor in a cohort sampled during active COVID-19. The source material was peripheral blood. The chain joins TRBV5-1 to TRBJ2-3; D is uncertain. This chain's CDR3 is CASSLASGPDTQYF. The CDR3 bases are TGCGCCAGCAGCTTGGCTTCCGGTCCCGATACGCAGTATTTT.